Below are 29 T cell receptor beta chains sequenced from a single sample in a study of blood T cell repertoires in COVID-19. Here immunoSEQ multiplex PCR was the method, and the copy in TCRdb shows in-frame clones only, minus some. Of 250,000 to 300,000 clones in the sample, over 75% are singletons; the top ten hold over 1.5%. Sequenced input: PBMCs or T cells enriched from blood (not recorded which). Receptors originate from a woman aged 50 to 60 who had recovered from COVID-19.

The chain has TRBV6-1 and TRBJ2-3; a weak D match, TRBD2 (6 bases). V was cut by 2 bases and J by 0 bases, with 12 bases left in between. The CDR3 totals 16 residues. CDR1 is MNHNS and CDR2 is SASEGT in the germline V gene. The CDR3 is CASSEWDSYSTDTQYF. DNA for the CDR3: TGTGCCAGCAGTGAATGGGACTCTTATAGCACAGATACGCAGTATTTT.

This sequence joins TRBV5-1 and TRBJ1-1; D call uncertain. The germline V gene has CDR1 SGHRS and CDR2 YFSETQ. The CDR3 spans 14 residues. V lost 7 bases and J 5 bases, leaving 18 bases between the germline ends. The CDR3 region has the DNA TGCGCCAGCTCCCCCCTGGGAGGGAATACTGAAGCTTTCTTT. This translates into CASSPLGGNTEAFF.

The chain couples TRBV24-1 to TRBJ1-2; D call uncertain. The CDR3 spans 14 residues. The germline gives CDR1 KGHDR, CDR2 SFDVKD. Trimming stripped 0 bases from V and 2 bases from J, with 6 bases between. CDR3 sequence: CATSDLQQNYGYTF. The CDR3 DNA reads as TGTGCCACCAGTGATTTGCAACAAAACTATGGCTACACCTTC.

This sequence joins TRBV28 and TRBJ1-2, with D perhaps TRBD1 (5 bases). Germline values: CDR1 MDHEN, CDR2 SYDVKM. The V end was cut by 6 bases, the J end by 4 bases, with 21 bases between. The length of the CDR3 is 16 residues. In DNA, the CDR3 is TGTGCCAGCAGCCAAACGGCCATGACAGTAATCTATGGCTACACCTTC. This encodes CASSQTAMTVIYGYTF.

This CDR3 reads CAWSVPGQISEKLFF. CDR3 nucleotides: TGTGCCTGGAGTGTACCGGGTCAGATTAGTGAAAAACTGTTTTTT. The rearrangement links TRBV30 to TRBJ1-4; no definite D call. Trimming pared 0 bases from V and 7 bases from J, leaving 15 bases between. The CDR3 has 15 amino acids. The germline V gene has CDR1 GTSNPN and CDR2 SVGIG (reference sequence).

This clone was picked up a small number of times. The chain's CDR3 is CASSLTGPTYNEQFF. The CDR3 coding sequence is TGTGCCAGCAGTTTGACAGGTCCTACCTACAATGAGCAGTTCTTC. The J gene is TRBJ2-1, the V gene TRBV27, with D possibly TRBD1 on 6 matching bases. The V and J ends lost 3 bases and 2 bases respectively, with 11 bases between them. CDR1 is MNHEY, CDR2 SMNVEV, per germline (reference sequence). This CDR3 region has 15 residues.

The V and J genes are TRBV9 and TRBJ1-4; 7 bases map to TRBD1. The trim removed 3 bases at V and 2 bases at J, leaving 4 bases unmatched. Germline values: CDR1 SGDLS, CDR2 YYNGEE. The CDR3 contains 15 residues. The CDR3 protein is CASSATGVTNEKLFF. DNA of the CDR3: TGTGCCAGCAGCGCCACAGGGGTTACTAATGAAAAACTGTTTTTT.

V usage is TRBV14 and J usage is TRBJ2-7; tentatively, D is TRBD1 (6 bases). This CDR3 comprises 15 residues. Germline-derived CDR1 and CDR2 are SGHDN and FVKESK. V lost 1 base and J lost 2, with 12 bases in between. CDR3 DNA: TGTGCCAGCAGCCAAGCGGGCAGGGGACCCTACGAGCAGTACTTC. This gives the protein CASSQAGRGPYEQYF.

The rearrangement uses TRBV28 and TRBJ1-1, with D hard to call. V lost 2 bases and J 8 bases, leaving 15 bases between the germline ends. From germline, CDR1 is MDHEN and CDR2 SYDVKM. The CDR3 contains 14 residues. The CDR3 is CASSLPVASSEAFF. As DNA, the CDR3 is TGTGCCAGCAGTTTACCCGTGGCTAGTTCGGAAGCTTTCTTT.

This clone was recorded once. The chain uses TRBV11-2 and TRBJ2-2, with D perhaps matching TRBD2 (6 bases). Germline V gene data show CDR1 as SGHAT and CDR2 as FQNNGV. Between the trimmed V and J ends, which lost 1 base and 0 bases, there was a span of 12 bases. The CDR3 consists of 17 residues. Here the CDR3 reads CASSLVSLAPNTGELFF. In nucleotides, the CDR3 is TGTGCCAGCAGCTTAGTATCGCTAGCGCCGAACACCGGGGAGCTGTTTTTT. Drawing the rest from reference TRBV11-2 and TRBJ2-2, the complete variable domain is EAGVAQSPRYKIIEKRQSVAFWCNPISGHATLYWYQQILGQGPKLLIQFQNNGVVDDSQLPKDRFSAERLKGVDSTLKIQPAKLEDSAVYLCASSLVSLAPNTGELFFGEGSRLTVL.

This chain connects TRBV5-4 to TRBJ1-2; possibly TRBD1 for D (5 bases). The CDR3 is made up of 13 amino acids. CDR1 and CDR2 (germline): SGHNT, YYREEE (reference sequence). V lost 3 bases, J lost 7 bases, and 13 bases lay in between. The CDR3 sequence is CASSWGVEGGYTF. The CDR3 region has the DNA TGTGCCAGCAGCTGGGGGGTGGAAGGTGGCTACACCTTC.

CDR3 sequence: CASSQDGTFGNQPQHF. In DNA, the CDR3 is TGCGCCAGCAGCCAAGATGGGACATTCGGCAATCAGCCCCAGCATTTT. The chain carries TRBV4-1 and TRBJ1-5; D may be TRBD1 (6 bases). V was clipped by 0 bases and J by 2 bases, with 11 bases between them. The CDR3 runs to 16 residues. Germline-derived CDR1 and CDR2 are MGHRA and YSYEKL.

Details on this clone: The sample has other DNA sequences that encode this CDR3 too. The rearrangement links TRBV28 to TRBJ1-2, with 11 positions matching TRBD1. The ends lost 5 bases at V and 4 bases at J; junction bases unmatched: 3. CDR1 and CDR2 (germline): MDHEN, SYDVKM. The length of the CDR3 is 14 residues. The CDR3 sequence is CASSLGTGGYGYTF. CDR3 DNA sequence: TGTGCCAGCAGTCTTGGGACAGGGGGCTATGGCTACACCTTC.

There are a few counts of this clone. The J gene is TRBJ1-1, the V gene TRBV5-4; D may be TRBD1 (5 bases). The V end lost 6 bases, the J end lost 3 bases, and 12 bases lay between the germline ends. The CDR3 is 13 residues long. The germline gives CDR1 SGHNT, CDR2 YYREEE (reference sequence). The DNA of the CDR3 is TGTGCCAGCAACACAAGGGGATACACTGAAGCTTTCTTT. Residues: CASNTRGYTEAFF.

The rearrangement uses TRBV3-1 (or the pseudogene TRBV3-2) and TRBJ1-5, with 7 bases identical to TRBD1. Per the germline V gene, CDR1 is LGHDT and CDR2 is YNNKEL (reference sequence). V gave up 4 bases and J gave up 5 bases; unmatched junction bases: 2. The CDR3 contains 13 residues. CDR3 loop: CASSRDSYQPQHF. As DNA, the CDR3 is TGTGCCAGCAGCCGGGACAGCTATCAGCCCCAGCATTTT.

The chain has TRBV28 and TRBJ1-5; TRBD1 matches 7 bases. The CDR3 runs to 16 residues. J gave up 7 bases and V 7 bases, and 16 bases lay outside the gene matches. Germline V lookup: CDR1 MDHEN, CDR2 SYDVKM. CDR3 sequence (DNA): TGTGCCAGCACCCCAGGGGGACAAGGGGGCGAACAGCCCCAGCATTTT. Translated: CASTPGGQGGEQPQHF.

This clone appeared once. The rearrangement joins TRBV6-5 to TRBJ2-1; 12 bases align to TRBD1. Germline values: CDR1 MNHEY, CDR2 SVGAGI. The length of the CDR3 is 13 residues. Unmatched junction bases numbered 5, after V lost 4 bases and J lost 13 bases. DNA for the CDR3: TGTGCCAGCAGTTCCGGGACAGGGGGCTCTCAGTTCTTC. This codes for CASSSGTGGSQFF.

This chain joins TRBV19 and TRBJ2-1; 9 bases are shared with TRBD2. In germline, CDR1 is LNHDA, CDR2 SQIVND (reference sequence). This CDR3 region has 16 residues. The J segment lost 7 bases and the V segment lost 8 bases, leaving 15 bases of the junction unmatched. The CDR3 DNA follows: TGTGCCAGTTCCCCCGCGGGAGGGCCAAGAAGAAATGAGCAGTTCTTC. This translates into CASSPAGGPRRNEQFF.

J is TRBJ2-3 and V is TRBV5-1, with TRBD1 identical over 7 bases. The CDR3 covers 15 residues. The ends lost 7 bases at V and 2 bases at J; junction bases unmatched: 10. Germline V lookup: CDR1 SGHRS, CDR2 YFSETQ. CDR3 amino acids: CASAETGFFTDTQYF. The CDR3 coding sequence is TGCGCCAGCGCCGAGACAGGGTTTTTCACAGATACGCAGTATTTT.

The chain employs TRBV30 and TRBJ2-2; TRBD2 agrees at 7 bases. Germline V lookup: CDR1 GTSNPN, CDR2 SVGIG (reference sequence). The CDR3 extends over 15 amino acids. Unmatched junction bases numbered 8, after V lost 4 bases and J lost 3 bases. Here the CDR3 DNA reads TGTGCCTGGAAGTTGGGAGGGCAGTACACCGGGGAGCTGTTTTTT. Its translation is CAWKLGGQYTGELFF.

This chain links TRBV2 with TRBJ1-2, with TRBD1 identical over 9 bases. V lost 7 bases and J lost 4; bases outside the gene matches: 7. The CDR3 spans 14 residues. CDR1 SNHLY and CDR2 FYNNEI come from the germline V gene. CDR3 in amino acids: CASKIQGASYGYTF. In nucleotides, the CDR3 is TGTGCCAGCAAAATACAGGGGGCGAGCTATGGCTACACCTTC.

The chain uses TRBV27 and TRBJ2-3, with unresolved D. This CDR3 has 13 amino acids. V lost 5 bases and J lost 0, with 6 bases in between. Germline CDR1 MNHEY, CDR2 SMNVEV (reference sequence). CDR3 nucleotide sequence: TGTGCCAGCAGTGGCTTTAGCACAGATACGCAGTATTTT. Protein: CASSGFSTDTQYF.

Remarks on this clone: An end of the junction differs from the germline gene, which may be a read error. This rearrangement joins TRBV3-1 (or the pseudogene TRBV3-2) to TRBJ2-1; 9 positions agree with TRBD2. The CDR3 runs to 15 residues. The germline V gene encodes CDR1 LGHDT and CDR2 YNNKEL (reference sequence). The CDR3 DNA reads as TGTGCCAGCAGCCAATACCTAGCGGGACACAATGAGCGGTTCTTC. This translates into CASSQYLAGHNERFF.

The chain links TRBV5-1 to TRBJ2-3; tentative D call: TRBD2 (5 bases). The germline gives CDR1 SGHRS, CDR2 YFSETQ. The CDR3 length is 14 residues. The V end lost 0 bases, the J end lost 2 bases, and 7 bases lay between the germline ends. The CDR3 loop reads CASSLVRDTDTQYF. In nucleotides, the CDR3 is TGCGCCAGCAGCTTGGTCCGGGACACAGATACGCAGTATTTT.

This sequence joins TRBV5-1 and TRBJ2-6, with TRBD1 as a possible D gene (6 bases). Trimming left V 3 bases short and J 4 bases short, with 11 bases between. This CDR3 comprises 15 residues. Germline-derived CDR1 and CDR2 are SGHRS and YFSETQ. CDR3 nucleotide sequence: TGCGCCAGCAGCTCAGGGGCGCGGGGGGCCAACGTCCTGACTTTC. It specifies CASSSGARGANVLTF.

J is TRBJ2-1 and V is TRBV10-3, with 7 nucleotides matching TRBD1. Trimming cost V 7 bases and J 0 bases; bases outside gene matches: 6. There are 15 residues in the CDR3. The V gene's germline CDR1 is ENHRY and CDR2 SYGVKD. The CDR3 region is CAITLTGSSYNEQFF. The DNA of the CDR3 is TGTGCCATCACCTTGACAGGGAGCTCCTACAATGAGCAGTTCTTC.

The chain is built from TRBV6-5 and TRBJ2-2; D might be TRBD1 (6 bases). Trimming stripped 10 bases from V and 5 bases from J, with 17 bases between. Germline V gives CDR1 MNHEY, CDR2 SVGAGI. The CDR3 has 14 residues. Here the CDR3 DNA reads TGTGCCATCGAGACAGGAAAAGGTACCGGGGAGCTGTTTTTT. Its protein product is CAIETGKGTGELFF.

This chain joins TRBV30 and TRBJ1-2; 7 nucleotides match TRBD1. The V gene's germline CDR1 is GTSNPN and CDR2 SVGIG (reference sequence). The length of the CDR3 is 12 residues. The junction had 1 base not matched to a gene; V was cut back by 3 bases and J by 3 bases. The CDR3 protein is CAWSTGDYGYTF. Here the CDR3 DNA reads TGTGCCTGGAGCACAGGGGACTATGGCTACACCTTC. The whole variable domain, remainder taken from reference TRBV30 and TRBJ1-2, is SQTIHQWPATLVQPVGSPLSLECTVEGTSNPNLYWYRQAAGRGLQLLFYSVGIGQISSEVPQNLSASRPQDRQFILSSKKLLLSDSGFYLCAWSTGDYGYTFGSGTRLTVV.

This rearrangement joins TRBV27 to TRBJ2-7; TRBD1 agrees at 10 bases. CDR1 and CDR2 (germline): MNHEY, SMNVEV (reference sequence). Germline trimming cut 8 bases from V and 3 bases from J; bases unmatched to any gene: 10. The length of the CDR3 is 15 residues. This chain's CDR3 is CASSSGQGEIYEQYF. The CDR3, as DNA: TGTGCCAGCTCCTCCGGACAGGGGGAGATCTACGAGCAGTACTTC.